These T cell receptor beta chains were read from a single sample in a study of T cell responses to AZD1222 COVID-19 vaccine. Sequencing used immunoSEQ multiplex PCR; TCRdb keeps in-frame clones, though not all of them. The sample carries some 180,000 clones, roughly 92% recorded once. The starting material was peripheral blood, obtained 28 days after the second dose of the MenACWY control vaccine. The receptor set was obtained from an adult who received the MenACWY meningococcal vaccine as a control. Each CDR3 is given with its conserved first and last residue. D genes are given only for firm matches. Rows give clone size only sometimes, using once, few, many, or a class for an expanded clone.

clone_size: -; v_call: TRBV30; d_call: -; j_call: TRBJ1-1; cdr3_length: 13; cdr3_aa: CAWSVQLNTEAFF; cdr3_nt: TGTGCCTGGAGTGTACAGCTGAACACTGAAGCTTTCTTT
clone_size: -; v_call: TRBV2; d_call: TRBD1; j_call: TRBJ1-6; cdr3_length: 13; cdr3_aa: CARGGDRGSPLHF; cdr3_nt: TGTGCCCGGGGTGGGGACAGGGGTTCACCCCTCCACTTT
clone_size: -; v_call: TRBV4-2; d_call: -; j_call: TRBJ1-5; cdr3_length: 14; cdr3_aa: CASSQGRSNQPQHF; cdr3_nt: TGTGCCAGCAGCCAAGGAAGAAGTAATCAGCCCCAGCATTTT
clone_size: -; v_call: TRBV7-2; d_call: -; j_call: TRBJ2-5; cdr3_length: 14; cdr3_aa: CASSLESAQETQYF; cdr3_nt: TGTGCCAGCAGCTTAGAGTCAGCCCAAGAGACCCAGTACTTC
clone_size: -; v_call: TRBV6-2/TRBV6-3; d_call: -; j_call: TRBJ1-2; cdr3_length: 12; cdr3_aa: CASSPNGYGYTF; cdr3_nt: TGTGCCAGCAGCCCGAATGGCTATGGCTACACCTTC
clone_size: -; v_call: TRBV9; d_call: TRBD1; j_call: TRBJ2-7; cdr3_length: 15; cdr3_aa: CASSESGTGHREQYF; cdr3_nt: TGTGCCAGCAGCGAATCCGGGACAGGGCACCGGGAGCAGTACTTC
clone_size: -; v_call: TRBV5-4; d_call: -; j_call: TRBJ2-1; cdr3_length: 11; cdr3_aa: CASSLVGRQFF; cdr3_nt: TGTGCCAGCAGCTTGGTTGGCCGGCAGTTCTTC
clone_size: -; v_call: TRBV19; d_call: -; j_call: TRBJ2-1; cdr3_length: 13; cdr3_aa: CASSLDRYNEQFF; cdr3_nt: TGTGCCAGTAGCTTGGACAGATACAATGAGCAGTTCTTC
clone_size: -; v_call: TRBV19; d_call: TRBD2; j_call: TRBJ2-7; cdr3_length: 13; cdr3_aa: CASSNSGNGEQYF; cdr3_nt: TGTGCCAGTAGTAATAGCGGGAACGGCGAGCAGTACTTC
clone_size: -; v_call: TRBV2; d_call: -; j_call: TRBJ1-5; cdr3_length: 14; cdr3_aa: CASSGGPGDQPQHF; cdr3_nt: TGTGCCAGCAGTGGGGGACCCGGGGATCAGCCCCAGCATTTT
clone_size: -; v_call: TRBV28; d_call: -; j_call: TRBJ1-2; cdr3_length: 14; cdr3_aa: CASSLHGANYGYTF; cdr3_nt: TGTGCCAGCAGTTTACACGGGGCTAACTATGGCTACACCTTC
clone_size: -; v_call: TRBV29-1; d_call: -; j_call: TRBJ2-7; cdr3_length: 10; cdr3_aa: CSVVAHEQYF; cdr3_nt: TGCAGCGTTGTAGCACACGAGCAGTACTTC
clone_size: -; v_call: TRBV4-1; d_call: -; j_call: TRBJ2-1; cdr3_length: 13; cdr3_aa: CASSQDRAQGQFF; cdr3_nt: TGCGCCAGCAGCCAAGATAGGGCACAAGGGCAGTTCTTC
clone_size: -; v_call: TRBV11-3; d_call: TRBD1; j_call: TRBJ1-1; cdr3_length: 15; cdr3_aa: CASSAPGGSNTEAFF; cdr3_nt: TGTGCCAGCAGCGCCCCAGGGGGTTCGAACACTGAAGCTTTCTTT
clone_size: few; v_call: TRBV5-1; d_call: -; j_call: TRBJ2-7; cdr3_length: 16; cdr3_aa: CASSLAGVASAHEQYF; cdr3_nt: TGCGCCAGCAGCTTGGCCGGGGTAGCTTCAGCCCACGAGCAGTACTTC
clone_size: once; v_call: TRBV6-5; d_call: -; j_call: TRBJ1-1; cdr3_length: 15; cdr3_aa: CASNPSGQMNTEAFF; cdr3_nt: TGTGCCAGCAACCCTAGTGGGCAGATGAACACTGAAGCTTTCTTT
clone_size: -; v_call: TRBV9; d_call: -; j_call: TRBJ1-4; cdr3_length: 15; cdr3_aa: CASSVGARDNEKLFF; cdr3_nt: TGTGCCAGCAGCGTAGGGGCCAGGGATAATGAAAAACTGTTTTTT